The rows below give T cell receptor beta chains drawn from one sample of a study of OX40 agonist ivuxolimab in advanced cancers. Here immunoSEQ multiplex PCR was the method, and the copy in TCRdb shows in-frame clones only, minus some. The sample holds tens of thousands of clones, 84% seen once. Specimen: CD4+ or CD8+ T cells sorted from blood, collected in a trial of the OX40 agonist ivuxolimab. These receptor sequences come from an adult with an advanced solid tumor such as melanoma, head and neck, liver or kidney cancer. CDR3s include the opening cysteine and the closing phenylalanine or tryptophan. Each record gives: V gene, D gene, J gene, clone size, CDR3 DNA, CDR3 protein. A D gene is named only where the DNA matches it firmly. Not all rows give a size; the values are once, few, many and, for expanded clones, a class.

V gene: TRBV13; D gene: .; J gene: TRBJ1-4; clone size: .; CDR3 DNA: TGTGCCAGCGGGCGTAATGAAAAACTGTTTTTT; CDR3 protein: CASGRNEKLFF
V gene: TRBV9; D gene: TRBD2; J gene: TRBJ2-2; clone size: .; CDR3 DNA: TGTGCCAGCAGCCATCAGACTAGCGGGAACACCGGGGAGCTGTTTTTT; CDR3 protein: CASSHQTSGNTGELFF
V gene: TRBV30; D gene: .; J gene: TRBJ2-7; clone size: .; CDR3 DNA: TGTGCCTGGTCATTTTCTAAGGGACGGCCCGTACCCTACGAGCAGTACTTC; CDR3 protein: CAWSFSKGRPVPYEQYF
V gene: TRBV4-1; D gene: .; J gene: TRBJ2-7; clone size: .; CDR3 DNA: TGCGCCAGCAGCCAAGAAACTCACTCCTACGAGCAGTACTTC; CDR3 protein: CASSQETHSYEQYF
V gene: TRBV6-5; D gene: TRBD1; J gene: TRBJ2-1; clone size: .; CDR3 DNA: TGTGCCAGCAGAGAGGGACAGCCCTTTCTCAATGAGCAGTTCTTC; CDR3 protein: CASREGQPFLNEQFF
V gene: TRBV27; D gene: .; J gene: TRBJ1-2; clone size: .; CDR3 DNA: TGTGCCAGCAGTTCTACAGGACAGCAAACCCCTAACTATGGCTACACCTTC; CDR3 protein: CASSSTGQQTPNYGYTF
V gene: TRBV9; D gene: .; J gene: TRBJ2-5; clone size: .; CDR3 DNA: TGTGCCAGCAGCGTAACGGGGGAGACCCAGCACTTC; CDR3 protein: CASSVTGETQHF
V gene: TRBV28; D gene: .; J gene: TRBJ2-7; clone size: .; CDR3 DNA: TGTGCCAGCAGGGAGGGACCTCCCTACGAGCAGTACTTC; CDR3 protein: CASREGPPYEQYF
V gene: TRBV4-1; D gene: .; J gene: TRBJ2-7; clone size: .; CDR3 DNA: TGCGCCAGCAGCCATCCAAATGGGGAGCAGTACTTC; CDR3 protein: CASSHPNGEQYF
V gene: TRBV27; D gene: .; J gene: TRBJ2-6; clone size: .; CDR3 DNA: TGTGCCAGCAGTTTCACAGGCACCTCTGGGGCCAACGTCCTGACTTTC; CDR3 protein: CASSFTGTSGANVLTF
V gene: TRBV28; D gene: .; J gene: TRBJ2-1; clone size: few; CDR3 DNA: TGTGCCAGCAGTTACTTCCATGAGCAGTTCTTC; CDR3 protein: CASSYFHEQFF
V gene: TRBV27; D gene: TRBD2; J gene: TRBJ2-7; clone size: .; CDR3 DNA: TGTGCCAGCAGTTTCGGGACTAGCGGTTACGAGCAGTACTTC; CDR3 protein: CASSFGTSGYEQYF
V gene: TRBV28; D gene: .; J gene: TRBJ1-2; clone size: .; CDR3 DNA: TGTGCCAGCAGTCCAAGGGACGTCCTAGGTCGTCCCTATGGCTACACCTTC; CDR3 protein: CASSPRDVLGRPYGYTF